The 27 T cell receptor beta chains given below trace back to one sample, sequenced in a study of CD8 T cells in ankylosing spondylitis. The study's findings and limits: A TCR beta motif made of eight highly homologous variants seemed typical of ankylosing spondylitis blood.

TCRdb itself ran the 5' RACE reads through MiXCR, one entry per CDR3 protein. The sample has some 840,000 distinct CDR3 sequences, 10% to 15% seen once; the top ten hold approximately 0.51%. Their recognized antigens are unknown. Sequenced sample: blood, either unsorted or a sorted T cell fraction (not recorded which). The receptors were gathered from a male donor with ankylosing spondylitis.

This clonotype occurred a few times. The V call is TRBV5-1, the J call TRBJ2-7, with a possible D match to TRBD2 (5 bases). V lost 4 bases to trimming and J lost 2 bases, with 13 bases between them. This CDR3 is built from 14 residues. Germline CDR1 SGHRS, CDR2 YFSETQ. The CDR3: CASSTADGAYEQYF. The CDR3 bases are TGCGCCAGCAGCACAGCGGACGGTGCCTACGAGCAGTACTTC.

This clonotype was counted a few times. The rearrangement uses TRBV4-2 and TRBJ2-1, with TRBD2 identical over 11 bases. Germline V gene data show CDR1 as LGHNA and CDR2 as YNFKEQ. This CDR3 spans 15 amino acids. Trimming cost V 4 bases and J 6 bases; bases outside gene matches: 5. CDR3 nucleotides: TGTGCCAGCAGCCCCACTAGCGGGAGTGTCAATGAGCAGTTCTTC. Translation: CASSPTSGSVNEQFF.

This clonotype was observed a handful of times. Lacking the conserved final phenylalanine or tryptophan, this CDR3 likely reflects a read error. The DNA is left out, because the CDR3 cannot be placed on it with certainty; the CDR3 is given as TCRdb lists it. The chain uses TRBV7-2 and TRBJ2-7; the tabulated D call, TRBD2, remains unverified against the DNA. The CDR3 region is 12 residues in length, termini included. Per germline, CDR1 SGHTA and CDR2 FQGNSA. This chain's CDR3 is CASSPRTKYAVY.

This clonotype was picked up a small number of times. This chain links TRBV10-3 with TRBJ2-7; either TRBD1 or TRBD2 may fit D (6 bases each). CDR3 length: 13 amino acids. CDR1 is ENHRY and CDR2 is SYGVKD in the germline V gene. Trimming removed 3 bases at V and 1 base at J, with 7 bases between. In DNA, the CDR3 is TGTGCCATCAGTGAAGGGGGGTCCTACGAGCAGTACTTC. It translates to CAISEGGSYEQYF.

This clonotype was picked up one time. This chain joins TRBV4-3 and TRBJ2-5; D not certain. V dropped 3 bases and J dropped 2 bases, with 13 bases sitting between them. Germline values: CDR1 LGHNA, CDR2 YSLEER. The CDR3 runs 15 residues. CDR3: CASSQFYRAQETQYF. The CDR3 DNA reads as TGCGCCAGCAGCCAGTTTTACCGGGCTCAAGAGACCCAGTACTTC.

This clonotype showed up just a few times. The chain has TRBV29-1 and TRBJ1-1; D may be TRBD1 (6 bases). Germline V gene sequence: CDR1 SQVTM, CDR2 ANQGSEA. V was trimmed by 6 bases and J by 2 bases, leaving 16 bases between them. The CDR3 spans 14 residues. In DNA, the CDR3 is TGCAGCGTCCCAAAGGGGGGATCAAACACTGAAGCTTTCTTT. Translated, it gives CSVPKGGSNTEAFF.

This clonotype was observed a few times. This sequence joins TRBV5-1 and TRBJ2-7, with D possibly matching TRBD2 (7 bases). Germline-derived CDR1 and CDR2 are SGHRS and YFSETQ. Trimming shortened V by 5 bases and J by 0 bases, and 12 bases separated the two germline ends. The CDR3 consists of 14 residues. CDR3: CASRRRGGSYEQYF. CDR3 in DNA: TGCGCCAGCAGACGGAGGGGGGGCTCCTACGAGCAGTACTTC.

CDR3 protein: CASSFGESYEQYF. The CDR3 nucleotides are TGTGCCAGCAGTTTCGGGGAGTCCTACGAGCAGTACTTC. The V gene is TRBV12-3 or TRBV12-4, the J gene TRBJ2-7; D might be TRBD2 (5 bases). This CDR3 has 13 residues. V was clipped by 3 bases and J by 1 base, with 7 bases between them.

The table lists this clonotype with a few counts. The rearrangement uses TRBV6-5 and TRBJ1-6; TRBD1 might be the D (6 bases). The germline V gene encodes CDR1 MNHEY and CDR2 SVGAGI. V was pared by 0 bases and J by 6 bases, with 9 bases between. CDR3 size: 15 residues. The CDR3, as DNA: TGTGCCAGCAGTTACTCTGGGGGGGCTAATTCACCCCTCCACTTT. The encoded protein is CASSYSGGANSPLHF.

The genes are TRBV4-3 and TRBJ1-2; D remains unclear. CDR3 size: 15 residues. Trimming pared 1 base from V and 8 bases from J, leaving 17 bases between. Germline CDR1 LGHNA, CDR2 YSLEER. The CDR3: CASSQVGSRAWGYTF. The CDR3 region has the DNA TGCGCCAGCAGCCAAGTGGGGTCGAGAGCATGGGGCTACACCTTC.

This clonotype was seen a few times. The rearrangement links TRBV7-9 to TRBJ1-2; D might be TRBD1 (5 bases). With 1 base removed from V and 6 bases from J, the gap between germline ends came to 15 bases. Germline V lookup: CDR1 SEHNR, CDR2 FQNEAQ (reference sequence). There are 15 residues in the CDR3. CDR3 coding DNA: TGTGCCAGCAGCTTAGGACGACAGCGAGATGATGGCTACACCTTC. It yields the protein CASSLGRQRDDGYTF. The variable domain in full, completed from reference TRBV7-9 and TRBJ1-2, reads DTGVSQNPRHKITKRGQNVTFRCDPISEHNRLYWYRQTLGQGPEFLTYFQNEAQLEKSRLLSDRFSAERPKGSFSTLEIQRTEQGDSAMYLCASSLGRQRDDGYTFGSGTRLTVV.

This clonotype was recorded a few times. V gene TRBV20-1 combines with J gene TRBJ2-2; no reliable D call. Germline-derived CDR1 and CDR2 are DFQATT and SNEGSKA (reference sequence). V was pared by 6 bases and J by 2 bases, with 13 bases between. CDR3 size: 14 residues. CDR3 loop: CSALTPFNTGELFF. CDR3 nucleotides: TGCAGTGCCCTCACACCCTTTAACACCGGGGAGCTGTTTTTT.

This clonotype was seen many times. The chain is built from TRBV7-2 and TRBJ1-1; D is unclear. Germline CDR1 is SGHTA and CDR2 is FQGNSA. The V and J ends lost 5 bases and 1 base respectively, with 8 bases between them. This CDR3 contains 13 residues. CDR3 amino acids: CASSTQENTEAFF. CDR3 in DNA: TGTGCCAGCAGCACCCAAGAGAACACTGAAGCTTTCTTT.

The rearrangement links TRBV19 to TRBJ2-6; D ambiguous. Trimming cost V 3 bases and J 3 bases, with 12 bases left between them. Germline V gives CDR1 LNHDA, CDR2 SQIVND (reference sequence). CDR3 length: 16 residues. The CDR3 DNA is TGTGCCAGTAGTATTAGCCACACCGGTGGGGCCAACGTCCTGACTTTC. Protein: CASSISHTGGANVLTF.

This clonotype was recorded many times. The chain links TRBV29-1 to TRBJ2-1; TRBD2 matches at 9 bases. The CDR3 sequence is 12 residues long. The germline CDR1 and CDR2 sequences are SQVTM and ANQGSEA. V trimming: 7 bases; J trimming: 8 bases; junction bases outside the gene matches: 6. CDR3 DNA: TGCAGCGCCTTGGGCGGGGGGGATGAGCAGTTCTTC. Translated: CSALGGGDEQFF.

The rearrangement links TRBV6-2 or TRBV6-3 to TRBJ2-1, with a tentative D call TRBD2 (5 bases). This CDR3 region has 12 residues. Germline V CDR1 and CDR2: MNHEY, SVGEGT. The V end lost 4 bases, the J end lost 8 bases, and 9 bases lay between the germline ends. DNA for the CDR3: TGTGCCAGCAGTTCGAGGGTCCATGAGCAGTTCTTC. Amino acid sequence: CASSSRVHEQFF.

This clonotype was detected only a few times. The V call is TRBV10-3, the J call TRBJ1-1, with D hard to call. CDR3 length: 13 amino acids. Trimming stripped 7 bases from V and 2 bases from J, with 11 bases between. The germline gives CDR1 ENHRY, CDR2 SYGVKD. The CDR3 sequence: CAIKYGGNTEAFF. The CDR3 DNA sequence: TGTGCCATCAAATATGGAGGAAACACTGAAGCTTTCTTT.

This clonotype was counted a few times. The chain is built from TRBV9 and TRBJ2-7; D unclear. Germline V gene data show CDR1 as SGDLS and CDR2 as YYNGEE. V was shortened by 3 bases and J by 3 bases, with 13 bases between the two germline ends. The length of the CDR3 is 14 residues. CDR3 loop: CASSAGGVNYEQYF. CDR3 sequence (DNA): TGTGCCAGCAGCGCAGGTGGGGTAAACTACGAGCAGTACTTC.

This clonotype has only a few counts. The V and J genes are TRBV12-3 or TRBV12-4 and TRBJ1-2; 9 bases match TRBD1. V shed 4 bases, J shed 4 bases, and the junction held 7 bases outside the gene matches. The CDR3 length is 15 residues. CDR3 sequence (DNA): TGTGCCAGCAGTTATAGGGGACAGGGTTTCTATGGCTACACCTTC. Translation: CASSYRGQGFYGYTF.

The genes are TRBV10-3 and TRBJ2-5; D remains ambiguous. V was pared by 11 bases and J by 5 bases, with 12 bases between. CDR1 is ENHRY and CDR2 is SYGVKD in the germline V gene. This CDR3 comprises 11 residues. CDR3 protein: CASRGTETQYF. The CDR3 bases are TGTGCCTCGCGAGGTACTGAGACCCAGTACTTC.

The genes are TRBV20-1 and TRBJ2-5, with D perhaps TRBD2 (6 bases). V was cut by 8 bases and J by 5 bases, with 18 bases left in between. Per germline, CDR1 DFQATT and CDR2 SNEGSKA (reference sequence). The CDR3 contains 13 residues. Here the CDR3 reads CSLPTDRGETQYF. The CDR3 nucleotides are TGCAGTCTACCGACAGATCGGGGGGAGACCCAGTACTTC.

The chain joins TRBV7-3 to TRBJ2-1; 8 nucleotides line up with TRBD2. Germline V gives CDR1 SGHTA, CDR2 FQGTGA. V was pared by 7 bases and J by 9 bases, with 8 bases of the junction left unmatched. CDR3 length: 13 amino acids. The DNA for the CDR3 is TGTGCCAGCAATATGGGACTAGGGACTGAGCAGTTCTTC. Its protein is CASNMGLGTEQFF. Complete variable domain (other parts from reference TRBV7-3 and TRBJ2-1): GAGVSQTPSNKVTEKGKYVELRCDPISGHTALYWYRQSLGQGPEFLIYFQGTGAADDSGLPNDRFFAVRPEGSVSTLKIQRTERGDSAVYLCASNMGLGTEQFFGPGTRLTVL.

Many counts were recorded for this clonotype. This sequence joins TRBV5-1 and TRBJ2-7, with D maybe TRBD1 (5 bases). The CDR3 sequence is 14 residues long. With 0 bases removed from V and 2 bases from J, the gap between germline ends came to 9 bases. CDR1 and CDR2 from the germline V gene are SGHRS and YFSETQ. For the CDR3, the DNA is TGCGCCAGCAGCTTGGCGCAGGGAACCTACGAGCAGTACTTC. Protein product: CASSLAQGTYEQYF.

This clonotype was counted between two and nine times. The chain links TRBV6-2 or TRBV6-3 to TRBJ2-1; D is undetermined. The germline gives CDR1 MNHEY, CDR2 SVGEGT. The CDR3 length is 12 residues. Trimming left V 6 bases short and J 5 bases short, with 8 bases between. CDR3 amino acids: CASRSRDNEQFF. The CDR3 nucleotides read TGTGCCAGCAGATCTAGGGACAATGAGCAGTTCTTC.

The V gene is TRBV7-2, the J gene TRBJ2-3; D possibly corresponds to TRBD2 (6 bases). Germline CDR1 and CDR2: SGHTA and FQGNSA. Trimming shortened V by 2 bases and J by 2 bases, and 14 bases separated the two germline ends. This CDR3 has 16 residues. CDR3 sequence: CASSLFGGTPTDTQYF. As DNA, the CDR3 is TGTGCCAGCAGCTTATTTGGCGGGACCCCCACAGATACGCAGTATTTT.

This clonotype was observed a few times. The rearrangement links TRBV28 to TRBJ2-7; 9 bases line up with TRBD1. CDR1 and CDR2 from the germline V gene are MDHEN and SYDVKM. Losses at the gene ends were 6 bases for V and 2 bases for J; bases not matched to a gene: 8. This CDR3 region has 15 residues. DNA for the CDR3: TGTGCCAGCAGGACCGGGACAGGGTTGCCCTACGAGCAGTACTTC. Translated: CASRTGTGLPYEQYF. Full variable domain (remainder filled in from reference TRBV28 and TRBJ2-7): DVKVTQSSRYLVKRTGEKVFLECVQDMDHENMFWYRQDPGLGLRLIYFSYDVKMKEKGDIPEGYSVSREKKERFSLILESASTNQTSMYLCASRTGTGLPYEQYFGPGTRLTVT.

This clonotype was seen at least ten times. J is TRBJ2-2 and V is TRBV20-1, with TRBD1 matching 8 bases. J was trimmed by 3 bases and V by 2 bases; bases with no gene match: 8. Looked up from germline, CDR1 is DFQATT and CDR2 is SNEGSKA (reference sequence). This CDR3 is built from 16 residues. The CDR3 nucleotides read TGCAGTGCTAGAACAGCAGGGGGCTTTGACACCGGGGAGCTGTTTTTT. Residues: CSARTAGGFDTGELFF.